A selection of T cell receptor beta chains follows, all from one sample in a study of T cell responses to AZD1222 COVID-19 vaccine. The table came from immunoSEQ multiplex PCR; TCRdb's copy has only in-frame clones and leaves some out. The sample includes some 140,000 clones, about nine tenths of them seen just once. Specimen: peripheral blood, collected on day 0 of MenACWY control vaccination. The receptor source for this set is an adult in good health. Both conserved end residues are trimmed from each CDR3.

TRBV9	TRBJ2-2	ASSVASGGNTGELF
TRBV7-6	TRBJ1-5	ASSRTGTNQPQH
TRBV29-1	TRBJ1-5	SVTGQGIDQPQH
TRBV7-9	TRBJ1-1	ASSFSGRASWNTEAF
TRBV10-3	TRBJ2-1	AIRTSETPASEQF
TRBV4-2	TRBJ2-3	ASSRIGSGRTDTQY
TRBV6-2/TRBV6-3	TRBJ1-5	ASSTRTENQPQH
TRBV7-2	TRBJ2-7	ASSHGLAGDEQY
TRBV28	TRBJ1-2	ASSLAPLTNYGYT
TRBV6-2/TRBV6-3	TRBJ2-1	ASSYSGLADAYNEQF
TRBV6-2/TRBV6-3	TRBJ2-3	ASSFPGQYTDTQY
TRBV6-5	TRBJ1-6	ASRITGFDNSPLH
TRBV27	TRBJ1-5	ASSLRSPRGVGQPQH
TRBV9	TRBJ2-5	ASKRLAGGPRETQY
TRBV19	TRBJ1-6	ASRAGGPNSPLH
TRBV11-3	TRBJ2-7	ASAPWQSHLEQY
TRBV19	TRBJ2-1	ASSIDHPPSQQF
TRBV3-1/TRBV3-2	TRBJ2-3	ASSGGPGSDTQY
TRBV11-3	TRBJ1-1	ASSSTYRQGRGATEAF
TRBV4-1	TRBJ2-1	ASSRPFPGLAGENNEQF
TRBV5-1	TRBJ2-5	ASSLDRTGLGTQY
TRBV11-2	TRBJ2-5	ASSLGAAGGFQETQY
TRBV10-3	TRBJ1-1	AIRADRGTEAF
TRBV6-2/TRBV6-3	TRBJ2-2	ASSYPRTGYLDLGELF
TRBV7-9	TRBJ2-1	ASSLALAGVYNEQF
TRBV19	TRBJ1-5	ASTDVLGSNQPQH
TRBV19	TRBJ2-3	ARPTGTGGQRLSTDTQY
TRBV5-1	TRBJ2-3	ASSPPGVGADTQY
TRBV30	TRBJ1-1	AWQPSNTEAF
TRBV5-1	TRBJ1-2	ASSQWDRGTGYT
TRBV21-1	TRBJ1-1	ASSNMRGVNTEAF
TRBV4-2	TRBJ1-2	ASSQADTRNYGYT
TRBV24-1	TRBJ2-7	ATGDRSSYEQY
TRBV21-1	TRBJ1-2	ASSQQGRARNGYT
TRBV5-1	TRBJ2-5	ASSLAGKETQY
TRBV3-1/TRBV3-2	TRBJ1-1	ASSFHTGGTEAF
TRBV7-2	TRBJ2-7	ASSFTAGAGSGSHEQY
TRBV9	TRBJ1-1	ASSVGLAEGWADTEAF
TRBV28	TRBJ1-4	ASRSTGANEKLF
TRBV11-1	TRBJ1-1	ASSLMTAQGAF
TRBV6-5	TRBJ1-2	ASSPRTTYGYT
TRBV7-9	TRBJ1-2	ASSHNVPESYGYT
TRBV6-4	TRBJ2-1	ASGETSGGPNEQF
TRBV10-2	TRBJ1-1	ASSVSTEAF
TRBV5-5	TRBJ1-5	ASSLVPRGNQPQH
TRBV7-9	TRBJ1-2	ASSLESGGYT
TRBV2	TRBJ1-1	ASSPDRMNTEAF